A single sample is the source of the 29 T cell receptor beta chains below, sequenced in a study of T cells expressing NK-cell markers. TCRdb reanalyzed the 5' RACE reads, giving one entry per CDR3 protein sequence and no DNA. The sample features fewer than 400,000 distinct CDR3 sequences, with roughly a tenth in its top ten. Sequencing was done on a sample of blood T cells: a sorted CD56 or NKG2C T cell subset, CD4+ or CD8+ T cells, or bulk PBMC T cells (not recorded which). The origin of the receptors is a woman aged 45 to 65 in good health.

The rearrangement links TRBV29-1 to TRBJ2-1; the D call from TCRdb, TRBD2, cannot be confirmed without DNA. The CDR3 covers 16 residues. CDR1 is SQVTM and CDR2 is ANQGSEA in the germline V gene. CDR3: CSVEDRQALKRGEQFF.

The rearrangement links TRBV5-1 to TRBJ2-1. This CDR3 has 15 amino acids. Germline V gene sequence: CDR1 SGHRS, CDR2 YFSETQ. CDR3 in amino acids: CASRFTGNFYNEQFF.

The CDR3 loop is CASSYRTSGTYNEQFF. The chain is built from TRBV5-1 and TRBJ2-1; TCRdb's D gene call, TRBD2, goes unchecked for lack of DNA. This CDR3 region has 16 residues. Per germline, CDR1 SGHRS and CDR2 YFSETQ.

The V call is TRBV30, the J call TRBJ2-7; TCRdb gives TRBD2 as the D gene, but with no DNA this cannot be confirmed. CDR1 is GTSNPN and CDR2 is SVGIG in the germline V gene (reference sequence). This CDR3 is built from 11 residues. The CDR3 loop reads CAWGASREQYF. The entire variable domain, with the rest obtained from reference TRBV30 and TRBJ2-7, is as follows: SQTIHQWPATLVQPVGSPLSLECTVEGTSNPNLYWYRQAAGRGLQLLFYSVGIGQISSEVPQNLSASRPQDRQFILSSKKLLLSDSGFYLCAWGASREQYFGPGTRLTVT.

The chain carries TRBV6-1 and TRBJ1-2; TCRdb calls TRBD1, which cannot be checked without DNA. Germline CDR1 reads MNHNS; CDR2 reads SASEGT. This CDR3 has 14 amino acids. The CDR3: CASKYSDRFDGYTF.

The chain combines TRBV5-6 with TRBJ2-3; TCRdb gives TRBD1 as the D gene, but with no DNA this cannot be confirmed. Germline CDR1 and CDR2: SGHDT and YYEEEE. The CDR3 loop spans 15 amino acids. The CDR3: CASRAGTGSTDTQYF.

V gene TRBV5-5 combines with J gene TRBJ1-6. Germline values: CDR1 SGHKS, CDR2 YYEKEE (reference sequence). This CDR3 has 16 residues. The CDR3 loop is CASSRDRDYGYSPLHF.

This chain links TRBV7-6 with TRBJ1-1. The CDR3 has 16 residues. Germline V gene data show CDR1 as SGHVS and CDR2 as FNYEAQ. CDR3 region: CASSPDIGVGNTEAFF.

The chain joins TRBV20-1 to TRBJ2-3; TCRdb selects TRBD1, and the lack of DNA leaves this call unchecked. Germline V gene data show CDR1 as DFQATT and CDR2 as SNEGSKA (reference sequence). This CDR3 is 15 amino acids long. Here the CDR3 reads CSASYRQGRSDTQYF.

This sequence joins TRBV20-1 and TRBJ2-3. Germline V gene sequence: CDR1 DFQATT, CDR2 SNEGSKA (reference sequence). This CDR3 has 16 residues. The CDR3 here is CSARDIQREGTDTQYF.

CDR3 sequence: CSASGLATGTDTQYF. V gene TRBV20-1 combines with J gene TRBJ2-3; TCRdb indicates TRBD2, and absent DNA this call remains unverified. The CDR3 length is 15 residues. Germline assignment: CDR1 DFQATT and CDR2 SNEGSKA (reference sequence).

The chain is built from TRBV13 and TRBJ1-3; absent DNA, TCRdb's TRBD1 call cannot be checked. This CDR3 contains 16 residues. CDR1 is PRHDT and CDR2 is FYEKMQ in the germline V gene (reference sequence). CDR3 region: CASSLAGTGMGNTIYF. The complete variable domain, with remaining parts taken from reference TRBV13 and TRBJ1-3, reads AAGVIQSPRHLIKEKRETATLKCYPIPRHDTVYWYQQGPGQDPQFLISFYEKMQSDKGSIPDRFSAQQFSDYHSELNMSSLELGDSALYFCASSLAGTGMGNTIYFGEGSWLTVV.

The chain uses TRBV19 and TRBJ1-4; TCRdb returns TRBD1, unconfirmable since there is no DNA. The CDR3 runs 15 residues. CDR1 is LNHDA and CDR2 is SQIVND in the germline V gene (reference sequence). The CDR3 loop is CASSIDRAINEKLFF.

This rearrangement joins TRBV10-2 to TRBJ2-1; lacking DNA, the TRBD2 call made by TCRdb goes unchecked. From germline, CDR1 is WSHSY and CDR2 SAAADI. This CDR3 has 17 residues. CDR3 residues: CASTGLAGGVGYNEQFF.

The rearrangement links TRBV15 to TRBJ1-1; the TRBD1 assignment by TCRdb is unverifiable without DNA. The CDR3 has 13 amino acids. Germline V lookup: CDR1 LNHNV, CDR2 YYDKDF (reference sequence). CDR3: CATRVGANTEAFF.

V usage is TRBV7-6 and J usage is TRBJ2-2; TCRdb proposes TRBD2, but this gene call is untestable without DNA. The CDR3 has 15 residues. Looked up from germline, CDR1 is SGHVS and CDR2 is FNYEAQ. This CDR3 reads CASSPRVLEFGELFF.

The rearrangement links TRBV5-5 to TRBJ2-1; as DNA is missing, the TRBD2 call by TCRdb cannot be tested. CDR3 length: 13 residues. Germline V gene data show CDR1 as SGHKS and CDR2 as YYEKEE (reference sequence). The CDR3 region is CAGGLAGGNEQFF.

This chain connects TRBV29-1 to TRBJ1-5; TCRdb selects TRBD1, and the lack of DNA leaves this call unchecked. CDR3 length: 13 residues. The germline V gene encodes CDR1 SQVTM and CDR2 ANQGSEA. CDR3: CSAGGMMGQPQHF.

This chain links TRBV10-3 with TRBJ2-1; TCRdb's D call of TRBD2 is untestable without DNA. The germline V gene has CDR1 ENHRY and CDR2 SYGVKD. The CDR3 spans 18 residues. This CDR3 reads CAISPTPGTSGQGNEQFF.

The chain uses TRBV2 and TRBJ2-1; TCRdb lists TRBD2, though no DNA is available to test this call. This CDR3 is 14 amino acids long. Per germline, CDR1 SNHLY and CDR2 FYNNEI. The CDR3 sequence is CASRTGTSGSEQFF.

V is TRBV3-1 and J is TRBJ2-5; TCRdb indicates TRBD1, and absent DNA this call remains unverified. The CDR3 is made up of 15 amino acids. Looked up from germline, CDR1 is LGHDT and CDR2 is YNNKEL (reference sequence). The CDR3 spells CASSQNPTGKETQYF.

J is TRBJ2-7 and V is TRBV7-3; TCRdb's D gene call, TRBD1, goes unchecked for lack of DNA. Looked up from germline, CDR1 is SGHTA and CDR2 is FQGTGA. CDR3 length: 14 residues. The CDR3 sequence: CASSLSGAPYEQYF.

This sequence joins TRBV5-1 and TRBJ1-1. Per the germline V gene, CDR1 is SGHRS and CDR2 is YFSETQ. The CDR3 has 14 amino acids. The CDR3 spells CASSLEAVTTEAFF.

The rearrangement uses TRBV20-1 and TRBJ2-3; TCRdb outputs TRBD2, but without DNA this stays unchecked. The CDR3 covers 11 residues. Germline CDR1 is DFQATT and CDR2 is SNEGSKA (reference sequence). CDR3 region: CSARIGRPQYF.

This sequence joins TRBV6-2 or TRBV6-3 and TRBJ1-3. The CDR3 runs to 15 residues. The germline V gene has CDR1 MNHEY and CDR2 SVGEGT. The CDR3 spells CASSYSTSSGNTIYF.

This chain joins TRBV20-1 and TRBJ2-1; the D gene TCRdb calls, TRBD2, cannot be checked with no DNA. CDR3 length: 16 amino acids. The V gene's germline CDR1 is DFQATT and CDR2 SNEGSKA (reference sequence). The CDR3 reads CSARVLAGGFFNEQFF.

CDR3 residues: CPEWTVHRYAQYF. The J gene is TRBJ2-3, the V gene TRBV20-1. This CDR3 is built from 13 residues. The germline gives CDR1 DFQATT, CDR2 SNEGSKA (reference sequence).

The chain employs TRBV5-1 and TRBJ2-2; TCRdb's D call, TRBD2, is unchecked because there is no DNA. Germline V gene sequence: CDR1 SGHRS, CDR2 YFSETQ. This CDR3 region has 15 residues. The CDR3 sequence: CASSLEDSYTGELFF.

The CDR3 here is CSVEDGMELEQYF. The chain links TRBV29-1 to TRBJ2-7; TCRdb's assignment of TRBD2 cannot be checked, as there is no DNA. Germline assignment: CDR1 SQVTM and CDR2 ANQGSEA. The CDR3 runs to 13 residues.